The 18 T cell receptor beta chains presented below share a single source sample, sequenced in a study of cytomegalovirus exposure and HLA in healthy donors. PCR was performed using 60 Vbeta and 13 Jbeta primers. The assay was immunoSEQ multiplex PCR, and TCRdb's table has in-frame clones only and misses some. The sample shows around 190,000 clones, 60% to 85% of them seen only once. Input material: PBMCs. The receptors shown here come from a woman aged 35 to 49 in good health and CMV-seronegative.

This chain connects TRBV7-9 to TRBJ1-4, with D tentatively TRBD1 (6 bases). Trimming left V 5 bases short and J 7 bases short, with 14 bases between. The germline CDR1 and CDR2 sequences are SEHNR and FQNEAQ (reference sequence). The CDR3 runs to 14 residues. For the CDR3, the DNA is TGTGCCAGCAGCCGGGAGGGGGTTTCTGAAAAACTGTTTTTT. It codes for CASSREGVSEKLFF. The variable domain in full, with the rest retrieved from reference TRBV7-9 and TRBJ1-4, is DTGVSQNPRHKITKRGQNVTFRCDPISEHNRLYWYRQTLGQGPEFLTYFQNEAQLEKSRLLSDRFSAERPKGSFSTLEIQRTEQGDSAMYLCASSREGVSEKLFFGSGTQLSVL.

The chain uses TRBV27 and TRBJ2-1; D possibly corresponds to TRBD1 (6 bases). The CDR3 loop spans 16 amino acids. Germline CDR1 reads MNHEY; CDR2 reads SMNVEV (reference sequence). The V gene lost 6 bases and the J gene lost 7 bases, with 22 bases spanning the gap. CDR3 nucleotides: TGTGCCAGCAGGCCTCGGACAGCGACCCCCGGGAATGAGCAGTTCTTC. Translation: CASRPRTATPGNEQFF.

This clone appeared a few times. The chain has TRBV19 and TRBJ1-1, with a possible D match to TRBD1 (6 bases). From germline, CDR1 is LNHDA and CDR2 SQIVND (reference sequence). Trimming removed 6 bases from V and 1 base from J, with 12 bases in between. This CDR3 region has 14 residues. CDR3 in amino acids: CASSNRETNTEAFF. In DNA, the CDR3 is TGTGCCAGTAGCAACAGGGAAACGAACACTGAAGCTTTCTTT.

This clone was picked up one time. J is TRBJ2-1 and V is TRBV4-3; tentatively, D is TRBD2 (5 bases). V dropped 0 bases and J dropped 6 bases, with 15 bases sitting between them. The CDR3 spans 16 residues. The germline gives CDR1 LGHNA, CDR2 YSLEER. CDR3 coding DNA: TGCGCCAGCAGCCAAGAGCTGGCCACGGCGGGCAATGAGCAGTTCTTC. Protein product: CASSQELATAGNEQFF.

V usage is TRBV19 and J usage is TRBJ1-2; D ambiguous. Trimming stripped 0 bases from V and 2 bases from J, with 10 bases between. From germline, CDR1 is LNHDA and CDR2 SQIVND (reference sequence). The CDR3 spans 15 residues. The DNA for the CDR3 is TGTGCCAGTAGTATAGATCGCGAGGTCAACTATGGCTACACCTTC. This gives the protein CASSIDREVNYGYTF.

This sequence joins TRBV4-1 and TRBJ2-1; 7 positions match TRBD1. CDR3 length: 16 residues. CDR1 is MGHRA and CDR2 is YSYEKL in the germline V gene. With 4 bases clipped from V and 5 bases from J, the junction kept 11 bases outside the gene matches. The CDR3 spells CASSLSEGALHNEQFF. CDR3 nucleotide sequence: TGCGCCAGCAGCCTAAGCGAGGGGGCTCTCCACAATGAGCAGTTCTTC.

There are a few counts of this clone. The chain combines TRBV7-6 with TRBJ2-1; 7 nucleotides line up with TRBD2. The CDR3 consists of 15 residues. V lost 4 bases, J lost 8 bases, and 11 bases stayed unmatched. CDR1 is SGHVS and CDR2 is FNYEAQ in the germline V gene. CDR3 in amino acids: CASSYHPGLSDEQFF. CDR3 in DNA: TGTGCCAGCAGCTACCACCCGGGACTAAGTGATGAGCAGTTCTTC.

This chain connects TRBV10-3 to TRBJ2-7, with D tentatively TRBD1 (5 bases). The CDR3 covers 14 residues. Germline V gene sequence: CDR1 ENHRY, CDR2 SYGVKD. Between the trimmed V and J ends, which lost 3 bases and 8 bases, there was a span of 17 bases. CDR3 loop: CAISDPKGYPKQYF. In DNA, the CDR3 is TGTGCCATCAGTGATCCTAAGGGGTACCCCAAGCAGTACTTC.

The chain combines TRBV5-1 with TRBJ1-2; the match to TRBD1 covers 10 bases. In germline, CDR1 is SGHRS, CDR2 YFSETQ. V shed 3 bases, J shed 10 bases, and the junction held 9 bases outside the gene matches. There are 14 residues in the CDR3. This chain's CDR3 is CASSSGQGSDVYTF. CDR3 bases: TGCGCCAGCAGCTCGGGACAGGGGTCTGATGTCTACACCTTC. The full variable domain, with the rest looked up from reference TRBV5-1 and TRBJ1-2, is KAGVTQTPRYLIKTRGQQVTLSCSPISGHRSVSWYQQTPGQGLQFLFEYFSETQRNKGNFPGRFSGRQFSNSRSEMNVSTLELGDSALYLCASSSGQGSDVYTFGSGTRLTVV.

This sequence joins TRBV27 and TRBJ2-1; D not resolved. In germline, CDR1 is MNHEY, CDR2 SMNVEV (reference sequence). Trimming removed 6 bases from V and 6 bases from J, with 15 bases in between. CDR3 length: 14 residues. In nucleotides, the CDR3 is TGTGCCAGCAGCTCCAAGGCGGAGCGCAATGAGCAGTTCTTC. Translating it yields CASSSKAERNEQFF.

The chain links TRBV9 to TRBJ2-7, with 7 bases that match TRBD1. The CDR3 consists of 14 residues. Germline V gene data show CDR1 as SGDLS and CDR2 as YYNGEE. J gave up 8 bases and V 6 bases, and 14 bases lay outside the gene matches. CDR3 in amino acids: CASTQGGLSQQQYF. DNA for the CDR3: TGTGCCAGCACCCAAGGGGGCCTTAGCCAGCAGCAGTACTTC.

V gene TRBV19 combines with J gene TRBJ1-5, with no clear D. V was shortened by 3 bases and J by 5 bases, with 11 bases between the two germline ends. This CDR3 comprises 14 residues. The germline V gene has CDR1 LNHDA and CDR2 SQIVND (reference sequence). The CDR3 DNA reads TGTGCCAGTAGTATGGAGGACTCATATCAGCCCCAGCATTTT. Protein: CASSMEDSYQPQHF.

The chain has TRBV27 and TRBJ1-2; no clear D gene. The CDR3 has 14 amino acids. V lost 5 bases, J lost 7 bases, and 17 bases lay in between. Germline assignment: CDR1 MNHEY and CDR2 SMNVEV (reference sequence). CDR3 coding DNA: TGTGCCAGCAGTCTGGACTTACGGGATTCTGGCTACACCTTC. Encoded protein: CASSLDLRDSGYTF.

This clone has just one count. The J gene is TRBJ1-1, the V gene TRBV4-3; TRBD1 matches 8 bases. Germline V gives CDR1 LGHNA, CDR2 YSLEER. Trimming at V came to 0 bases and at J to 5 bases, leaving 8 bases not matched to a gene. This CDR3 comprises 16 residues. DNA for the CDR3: TGCGCCAGCAGCCAAGAAAGTAACAGGGGGTGGACTGAAGCTTTCTTT. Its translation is CASSQESNRGWTEAFF.

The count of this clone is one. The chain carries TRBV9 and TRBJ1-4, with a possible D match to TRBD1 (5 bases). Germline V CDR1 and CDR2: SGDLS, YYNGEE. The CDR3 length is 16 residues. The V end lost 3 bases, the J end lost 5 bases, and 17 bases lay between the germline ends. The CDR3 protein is CASSARGGDGNEKLFF. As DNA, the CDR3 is TGTGCCAGCAGCGCCCGCGGGGGGGACGGCAATGAAAAACTGTTTTTT.

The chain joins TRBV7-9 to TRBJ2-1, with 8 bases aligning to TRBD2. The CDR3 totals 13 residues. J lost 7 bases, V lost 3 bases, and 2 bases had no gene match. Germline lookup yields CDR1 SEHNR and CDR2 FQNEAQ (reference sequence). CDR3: CASSLTSVNEQFF. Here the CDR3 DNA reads TGTGCCAGCAGCTTGACTAGCGTTAATGAGCAGTTCTTC.

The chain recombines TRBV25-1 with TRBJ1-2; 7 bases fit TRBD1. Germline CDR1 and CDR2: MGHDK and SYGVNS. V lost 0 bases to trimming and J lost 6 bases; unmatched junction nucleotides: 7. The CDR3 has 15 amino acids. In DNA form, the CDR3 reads TGTGCCAGCAGTGAATATCGGCAGGGGGAGGATGGCTACACCTTC. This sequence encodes CASSEYRQGEDGYTF.

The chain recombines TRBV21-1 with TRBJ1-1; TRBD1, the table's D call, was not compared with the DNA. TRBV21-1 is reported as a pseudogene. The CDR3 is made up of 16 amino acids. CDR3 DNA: TGTGCCAGCAGCAAAGCAGATACAGGGTTAGGAACTGAAGCTTTCTTT. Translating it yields CASSKADTGLGTEAFF.